The next 20 T cell receptor beta chains were all read from a single sample in a study of spatial heterogeneity in lung cancer. Time point indicated: blood at routine non-recurrence follow-up after resection. Extraction of whole RNA from tumor, nontumor lung or frozen PBMC preceded unsorted sequencing. One entry per CDR3 protein, called by TCRdb with MiXCR from the 5' RACE reads. The sample contains roughly 120,000 distinct CDR3 sequences, 10% to 15% of which appear only once. The material sequenced was PBMCs, taken at follow-up. Receptors were obtained from a male donor with early-stage non-small cell lung cancer.

This clonotype was counted at least ten times. V gene TRBV15 combines with J gene TRBJ2-1; 9 bases match TRBD2. The CDR3 sequence is 15 residues long. V trimming: 7 bases; J trimming: 3 bases; junction bases outside the gene matches: 7. CDR1 is LNHNV and CDR2 is YYDKDF in the germline V gene (reference sequence). DNA for the CDR3: TGTGCCACCACTCGCGGGGGGGCTAGCTACAATGAGCAGTTCTTC. It encodes CATTRGGASYNEQFF.

In its sample, this clonotype was seen many times. The chain uses TRBV20-1 and TRBJ2-4; the D gene is possibly TRBD1 (5 bases). Germline-derived CDR1 and CDR2 are DFQATT and SNEGSKA (reference sequence). V shed 4 bases and J shed 5 bases, with 18 bases lying between them. The CDR3 is made up of 15 amino acids. CDR3: CSATGAGKKENIQYF. Written as DNA, the CDR3 is TGCAGTGCTACAGGAGCAGGGAAGAAGGAAAACATTCAGTACTTC.

This rearrangement joins TRBV5-1 to TRBJ1-4; 9 bases line up with TRBD1. J gave up 8 bases and V 4 bases, and 9 bases lay outside the gene matches. CDR3 size: 15 residues. Germline loops: CDR1 SGHRS, CDR2 YFSETQ. CDR3 DNA: TGCGCCAGCAGCGAGACACAGGGGGCGAGGGAAAAACTGTTTTTT. It codes for CASSETQGAREKLFF.

This rearrangement joins TRBV6-5 to TRBJ2-2, with 8 bases lining up with TRBD2. The CDR3 consists of 16 residues. The V gene's germline CDR1 is MNHEY and CDR2 SVGAGI. V dropped 2 bases and J dropped 6; count of bases not matched to a gene: 8. CDR3: CASSYTGTRHAGELFF. The CDR3 DNA reads TGTGCCAGCAGTTACACAGGGACTAGGCACGCCGGGGAGCTGTTTTTT.

The J gene is TRBJ2-3, the V gene TRBV7-2; 9 bases line up with TRBD2. The V gene end was trimmed by 4 bases and the J gene end by 6 bases; junction bases not matched to a gene: 5. This CDR3 is 14 amino acids long. The V gene's germline CDR1 is SGHTA and CDR2 FQGNSA. As DNA, the CDR3 is TGTGCCAGCAGCTCGGGACTAGCACCGGATACGCAGTATTTT. Amino acids: CASSSGLAPDTQYF.

This clonotype appeared many times. The chain employs TRBV7-2 and TRBJ2-1, with D possibly TRBD2 on 6 matching bases. This CDR3 has 15 residues. V was pared by 1 base and J by 7 bases, with 14 bases between. CDR1 SGHTA and CDR2 FQGNSA come from the germline V gene. The CDR3 DNA sequence: TGTGCCAGCAGCTTAGTTGGAGGGCGTCAGAATGAGCAGTTCTTC. It is translated as CASSLVGGRQNEQFF. Looking up the rest from reference TRBV7-2 and TRBJ2-1 gives the full variable domain: GAGVSQSPSNKVTEKGKDVELRCDPISGHTALYWYRQSLGQGLEFLIYFQGNSAPDKSGLPSDRFSAERTGGSVSTLTIQRTQQEDSAVYLCASSLVGGRQNEQFFGPGTRLTVL.

This clonotype was detected only a few times. This chain uses TRBV5-1 with TRBJ2-7, with a weak D call TRBD1 (8 bases). The CDR3 contains 14 residues. V lost 4 bases to trimming and J lost 5 bases, with 16 bases between them. Looked up from germline, CDR1 is SGHRS and CDR2 is YFSETQ. For the CDR3, the DNA is TGCGCCAGCAGCCCGCAGGGGGCGGGAGACGAGCAGTACTTC. Translation: CASSPQGAGDEQYF.

This clonotype has ten or more counts. The chain uses TRBV6-6 and TRBJ1-1, with D tentatively TRBD1 (6 bases). CDR1 MNHNY and CDR2 SVGAGI come from the germline V gene (reference sequence). CDR3 length: 14 amino acids. V lost 4 bases, J lost 2 bases, and 11 bases lay in between. The CDR3 DNA is TGTGCCAGCAGTTCGAACAGGGAAAACACTGAAGCTTTCTTT. Residues: CASSSNRENTEAFF.

The V gene is TRBV6-2 or TRBV6-3, the J gene TRBJ2-3; D remains ambiguous. V was pared by 8 bases and J by 5 bases, with 11 bases between. This CDR3 has 12 residues. Looked up from germline, CDR1 is MNHEY and CDR2 is SVGEGT. The CDR3 reads CASGLSEDTQYF. Here the CDR3 DNA reads TGTGCCAGCGGCCTCAGCGAAGATACGCAGTATTTT.

This clonotype was detected ten times or more. This chain uses TRBV29-1 with TRBJ2-2, with a possible D match to TRBD2 (6 bases). Germline V gene sequence: CDR1 SQVTM, CDR2 ANQGSEA. The CDR3 spans 15 residues. V was clipped by 5 bases and J by 4 bases, with 17 bases between them. For the CDR3, the DNA is TGCAGCGTTTTGGGGAGGCAGGGATTCACCGGGGAGCTGTTTTTT. Translating gives CSVLGRQGFTGELFF.

The chain combines TRBV29-1 with TRBJ1-5; 8 nucleotides line up with TRBD1. The CDR3 is made up of 16 amino acids. Germline V gene lookup returns CDR1 SQVTM and CDR2 ANQGSEA. The trim removed 4 bases at V and 3 bases at J, leaving 11 bases unmatched. The CDR3 spells CSVVEGTGGSNQPQHF. CDR3 coding DNA: TGCAGCGTTGTCGAAGGTACAGGGGGGTCCAATCAGCCCCAGCATTTT.

Ten or more counts support this clonotype. This rearrangement joins TRBV20-1 to TRBJ2-2; 7 nucleotides align to TRBD1. The CDR3 is made up of 16 amino acids. Trimming took 2 bases from V and 5 from J; bases not matched to a gene: 11. Germline values: CDR1 DFQATT, CDR2 SNEGSKA (reference sequence). The CDR3 DNA reads TGCAGTGCTAGACCTTCTAGGGGGCAGGTTACCGGGGAGCTGTTTTTT. Protein product: CSARPSRGQVTGELFF.

This chain links TRBV7-9 with TRBJ2-3, with D unresolved. Deletions cut 0 bases from V and 2 bases from J, with 12 bases between. The CDR3 is 16 residues long. The germline gives CDR1 SEHNR, CDR2 FQNEAQ (reference sequence). The CDR3 sequence: CASSLAVGINTDTQYF. The CDR3 DNA follows: TGTGCCAGCAGCTTAGCGGTAGGGATTAACACAGATACGCAGTATTTT.

This clonotype was detected only a few times. The chain recombines TRBV6-5 with TRBJ1-4; 8 bases are a match to TRBD1. With 4 bases clipped from V and 5 bases from J, the junction kept 3 bases outside the gene matches. This CDR3 has 14 amino acids. CDR1 MNHEY and CDR2 SVGAGI come from the germline V gene. The CDR3 region is CASSSRQGNEKLFF. CDR3 coding DNA: TGTGCCAGCAGTTCCCGACAGGGGAATGAAAAACTGTTTTTT.

This clonotype occurred many times. The J gene is TRBJ1-5, the V gene TRBV20-1; tentative D call: TRBD1 (6 bases). Trimming removed 0 bases from V and 1 base from J, with 13 bases in between. Germline CDR1 is DFQATT and CDR2 is SNEGSKA (reference sequence). CDR3 length equals 16 residues. CDR3 nucleotide sequence: TGCAGTGCTAGAGACGGGACATCTGGCAGCAATCAGCCCCAGCATTTT. It is translated as CSARDGTSGSNQPQHF.

The chain uses TRBV5-5 and TRBJ1-5; no reliable D call. Trimming removed 1 base from V and 6 bases from J, with 8 bases in between. Germline assignment: CDR1 SGHKS and CDR2 YYEKEE (reference sequence). This CDR3 is 13 amino acids long. CDR3 region: CASSLLSVQPQHF. The CDR3, as DNA: TGTGCCAGCAGCTTGTTAAGCGTTCAGCCCCAGCATTTT.

This clonotype was counted at least ten times. The rearrangement joins TRBV2 to TRBJ1-1, with unresolved D. Trimming took 8 bases from V and 6 from J, leaving 13 bases between them. This CDR3 is built from 12 residues. The germline V gene has CDR1 SNHLY and CDR2 FYNNEI. The CDR3 spells CASGRGTAEAFF. CDR3 nucleotides: TGTGCCAGCGGACGGGGAACGGCTGAAGCTTTCTTT.

This clonotype appeared many times. The chain couples TRBV10-3 to TRBJ2-1; TRBD1 aligns across 9 bases. Germline V gene sequence: CDR1 ENHRY, CDR2 SYGVKD. V was pared by 11 bases and J by 7 bases, with 12 bases of the junction left unmatched. The length of the CDR3 is 14 residues. CDR3 region: CALWDGTGRNEQFF. In DNA form, the CDR3 reads TGTGCCTTATGGGATGGGACAGGGAGGAATGAGCAGTTCTTC.

The chain recombines TRBV18 with TRBJ1-6, with 11 positions matching TRBD1. V gave up 0 bases and J gave up 7 bases; unmatched junction bases: 2. The germline V gene has CDR1 KGHSH and CDR2 LQKENI. The CDR3 is 16 residues long. CDR3 coding DNA: TGTGCCAGCTCACCACCGGGGGACAGGGGGAATTCACCCCTCCACTTT. It specifies CASSPPGDRGNSPLHF.

Ten or more counts support this clonotype. The rearrangement joins TRBV7-2 to TRBJ2-7; unclear D gene. This CDR3 is built from 11 residues. CDR1 SGHTA and CDR2 FQGNSA come from the germline V gene. V gave up 6 bases and J gave up 4 bases, with 7 bases separating them. In DNA form, the CDR3 reads TGTGCCAGCAGTCGACGTTACGAGCAGTACTTC. Its protein product is CASSRRYEQYF.